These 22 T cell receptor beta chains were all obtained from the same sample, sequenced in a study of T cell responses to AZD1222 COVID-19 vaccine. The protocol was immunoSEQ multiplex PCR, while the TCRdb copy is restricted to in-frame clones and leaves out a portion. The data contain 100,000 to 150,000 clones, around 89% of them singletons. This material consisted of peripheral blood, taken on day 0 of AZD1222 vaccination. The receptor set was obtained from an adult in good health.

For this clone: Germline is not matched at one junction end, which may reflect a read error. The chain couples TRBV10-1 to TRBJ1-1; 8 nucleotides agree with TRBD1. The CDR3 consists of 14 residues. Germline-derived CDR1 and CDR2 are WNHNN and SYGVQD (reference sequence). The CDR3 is CASQGEDREPTRPF. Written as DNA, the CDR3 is TGCGCCAGCCAAGGAGAGGACAGGGAGCCGACGCGACCCTTT.

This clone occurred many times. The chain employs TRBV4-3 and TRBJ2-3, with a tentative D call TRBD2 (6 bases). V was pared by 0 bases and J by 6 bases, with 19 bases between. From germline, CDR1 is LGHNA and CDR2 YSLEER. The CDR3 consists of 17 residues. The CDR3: CASSQDGGGAGSDTQYF. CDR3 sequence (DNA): TGCGCCAGCAGCCAAGATGGTGGCGGGGCCGGGTCCGATACGCAGTATTTT.

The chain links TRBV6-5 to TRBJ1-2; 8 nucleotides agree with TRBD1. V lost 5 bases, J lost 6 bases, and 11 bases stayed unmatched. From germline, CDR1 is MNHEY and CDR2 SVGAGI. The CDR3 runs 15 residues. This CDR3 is CASSLDRGGVNGYTF. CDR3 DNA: TGTGCCAGCAGTCTCGACAGGGGAGGCGTAAATGGCTACACCTTC.

The CDR3 here is CASSVVSAAAYNEQFF. DNA of the CDR3: TGTGCCAGCAGCGTAGTTTCGGCAGCCGCCTACAATGAGCAGTTCTTC. The chain combines TRBV9 with TRBJ2-1; D is unresolved. Germline loops: CDR1 SGDLS, CDR2 YYNGEE. V gave up 0 bases and J gave up 2 bases, with 12 bases separating them. The CDR3 covers 16 residues.

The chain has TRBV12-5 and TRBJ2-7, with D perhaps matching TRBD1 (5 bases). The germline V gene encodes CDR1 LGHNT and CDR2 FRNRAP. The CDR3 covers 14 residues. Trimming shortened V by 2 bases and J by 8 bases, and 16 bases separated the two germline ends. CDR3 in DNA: TGTGCTAGTGGTTTGCCAGGACACAACGAACAGCAGTACTTC. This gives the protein CASGLPGHNEQQYF.

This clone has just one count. DNA of the CDR3: TGTGCCAGCAGTAAACTAGGTGACTATGGCTACACCTTC. Translation: CASSKLGDYGYTF. This chain uses TRBV7-2 with TRBJ1-2, with D uncertain. CDR3 length equals 13 residues. Between the trimmed V and J ends, which lost 6 bases and 3 bases, there was a span of 11 bases. Per germline, CDR1 SGHTA and CDR2 FQGNSA.

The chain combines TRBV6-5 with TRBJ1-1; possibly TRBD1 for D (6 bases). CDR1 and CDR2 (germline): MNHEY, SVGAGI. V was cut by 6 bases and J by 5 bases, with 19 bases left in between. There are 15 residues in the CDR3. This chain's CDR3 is CASRISGTPQTEAFF. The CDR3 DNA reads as TGTGCCAGCAGAATTTCCGGGACACCCCAGACTGAAGCTTTCTTT.

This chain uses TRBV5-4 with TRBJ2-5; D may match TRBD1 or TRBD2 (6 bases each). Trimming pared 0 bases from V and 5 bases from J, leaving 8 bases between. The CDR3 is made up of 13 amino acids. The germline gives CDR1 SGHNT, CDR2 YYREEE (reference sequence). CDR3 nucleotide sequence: TGTGCCAGCAGCTTGGGAGGGGGGGAGACCCAGTACTTC. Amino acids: CASSLGGGETQYF.

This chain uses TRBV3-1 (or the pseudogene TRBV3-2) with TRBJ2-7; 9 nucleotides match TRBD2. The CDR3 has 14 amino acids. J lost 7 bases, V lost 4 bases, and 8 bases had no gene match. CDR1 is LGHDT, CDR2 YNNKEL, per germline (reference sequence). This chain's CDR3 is CASSRDSGRREQYF. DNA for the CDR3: TGTGCCAGCAGCCGAGATAGCGGGAGAAGGGAGCAGTACTTC.

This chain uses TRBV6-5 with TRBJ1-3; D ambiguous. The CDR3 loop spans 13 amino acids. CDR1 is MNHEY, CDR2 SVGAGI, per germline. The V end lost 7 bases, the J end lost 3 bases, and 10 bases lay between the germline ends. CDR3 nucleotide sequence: TGTGCCAGCACCCAACTCGATGGAAACACCATATATTTT. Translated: CASTQLDGNTIYF.

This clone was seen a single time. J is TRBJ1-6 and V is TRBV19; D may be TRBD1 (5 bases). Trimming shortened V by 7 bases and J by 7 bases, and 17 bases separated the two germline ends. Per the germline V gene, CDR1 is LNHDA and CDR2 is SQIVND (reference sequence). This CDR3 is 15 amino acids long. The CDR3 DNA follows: TGTGCCAGTACCCCCGGCGTACGGGGGAATTCACCCCTCCACTTT. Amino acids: CASTPGVRGNSPLHF. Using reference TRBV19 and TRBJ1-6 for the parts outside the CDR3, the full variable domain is DGGITQSPKYLFRKEGQNVTLSCEQNLNHDAMYWYRQDPGQGLRLIYYSQIVNDFQKGDIAEGYSVSREKKESFPLTVTSAQKNPTAFYLCASTPGVRGNSPLHFGNGTRLTVT.

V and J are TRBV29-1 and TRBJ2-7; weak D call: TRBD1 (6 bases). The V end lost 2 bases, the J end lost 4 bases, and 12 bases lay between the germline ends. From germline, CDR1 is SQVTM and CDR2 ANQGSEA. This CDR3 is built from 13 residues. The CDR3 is CSVEPSGAYEQYF. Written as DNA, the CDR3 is TGCAGCGTTGAACCATCAGGGGCATACGAGCAGTACTTC.

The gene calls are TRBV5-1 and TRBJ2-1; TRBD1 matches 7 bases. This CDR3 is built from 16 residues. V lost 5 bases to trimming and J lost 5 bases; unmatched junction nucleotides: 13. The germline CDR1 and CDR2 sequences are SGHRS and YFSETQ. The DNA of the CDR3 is TGCGCCAGCAGGGGCCAACAGGGGCCGGGCGACAATGAGCAGTTCTTC. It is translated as CASRGQQGPGDNEQFF.

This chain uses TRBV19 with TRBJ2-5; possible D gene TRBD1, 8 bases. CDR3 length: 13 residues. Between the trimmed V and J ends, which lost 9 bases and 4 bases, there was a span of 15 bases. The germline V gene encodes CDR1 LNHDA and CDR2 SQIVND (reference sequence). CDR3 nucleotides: TGTGCCAGCAATAACAGGGGGGGAGAGACCCAGTACTTC. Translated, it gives CASNNRGGETQYF.

The CDR3 bases are TGTGCCAGCAGCCCAAGGACTAGCGGGTATGGCACAGATACGCAGTATTTT. Translation gives CASSPRTSGYGTDTQYF. The J gene is TRBJ2-3, the V gene TRBV7-3; 11 bases are shared with TRBD2. The V gene end was trimmed by 5 bases and the J gene end by 1 base; junction bases not matched to a gene: 8. The CDR3 covers 17 residues. The germline V gene encodes CDR1 SGHTA and CDR2 FQGTGA.

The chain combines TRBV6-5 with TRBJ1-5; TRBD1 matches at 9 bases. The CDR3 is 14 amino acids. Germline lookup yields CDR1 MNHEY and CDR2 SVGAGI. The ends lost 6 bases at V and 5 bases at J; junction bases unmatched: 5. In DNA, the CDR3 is TGTGCCAGCAGCCTACAGGGGGCGGATCAGCCCCAGCATTTT. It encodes CASSLQGADQPQHF.

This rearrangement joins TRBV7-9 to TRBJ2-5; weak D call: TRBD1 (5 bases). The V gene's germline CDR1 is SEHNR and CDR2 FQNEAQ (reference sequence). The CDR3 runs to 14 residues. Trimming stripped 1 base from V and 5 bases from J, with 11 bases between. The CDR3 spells CASSLVAGRETQYF. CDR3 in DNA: TGTGCCAGCAGCTTAGTCGCAGGGCGCGAGACCCAGTACTTC. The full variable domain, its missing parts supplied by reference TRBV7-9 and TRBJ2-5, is DTGVSQNPRHKITKRGQNVTFRCDPISEHNRLYWYRQTLGQGPEFLTYFQNEAQLEKSRLLSDRFSAERPKGSFSTLEIQRTEQGDSAMYLCASSLVAGRETQYFGPGTRLLVL.

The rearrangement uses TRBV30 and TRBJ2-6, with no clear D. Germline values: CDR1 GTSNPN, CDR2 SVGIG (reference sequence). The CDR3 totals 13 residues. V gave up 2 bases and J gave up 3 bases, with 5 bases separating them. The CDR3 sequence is CAWSIGGANVLTF. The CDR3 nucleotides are TGTGCCTGGAGTATTGGTGGGGCCAACGTCCTGACTTTC.

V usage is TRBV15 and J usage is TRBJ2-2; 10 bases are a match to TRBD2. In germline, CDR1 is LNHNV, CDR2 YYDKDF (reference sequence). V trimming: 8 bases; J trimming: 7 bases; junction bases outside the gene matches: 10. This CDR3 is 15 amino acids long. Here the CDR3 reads CATQLAGLLVGELFF. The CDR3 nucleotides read TGTGCCACCCAACTAGCGGGGTTGTTAGTCGGGGAGCTGTTTTTT.

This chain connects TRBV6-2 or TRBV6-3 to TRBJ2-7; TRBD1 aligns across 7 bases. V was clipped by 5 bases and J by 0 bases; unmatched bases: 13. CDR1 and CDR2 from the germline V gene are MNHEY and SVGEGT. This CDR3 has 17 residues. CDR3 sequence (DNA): TGTGCCAGCAGTCACCCCCCAGGGCAGGGGGTCTCCTACGAGCAGTACTTC. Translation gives CASSHPPGQGVSYEQYF.

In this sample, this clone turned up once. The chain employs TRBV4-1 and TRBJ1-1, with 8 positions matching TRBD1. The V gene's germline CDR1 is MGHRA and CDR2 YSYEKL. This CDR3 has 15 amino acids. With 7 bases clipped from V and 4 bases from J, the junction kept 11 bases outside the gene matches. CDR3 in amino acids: CASTLLAGQGTEAFF. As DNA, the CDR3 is TGCGCCAGCACCCTCTTAGCAGGACAGGGCACTGAAGCTTTCTTT.

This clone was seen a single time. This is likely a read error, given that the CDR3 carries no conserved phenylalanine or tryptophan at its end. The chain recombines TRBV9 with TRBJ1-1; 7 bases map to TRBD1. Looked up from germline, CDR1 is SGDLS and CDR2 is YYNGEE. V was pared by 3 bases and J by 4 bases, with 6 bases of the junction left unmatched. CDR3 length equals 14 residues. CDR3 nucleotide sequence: TGTGCCAGCAGCGAGCAAGACAGGGTCACTGAAGCTTTCCTT. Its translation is CASSEQDRVTEAFL.